This T cell receptor beta chain derives from a study of CD8+ T cells in alopecia areata. Study in general: Treated patients took oral tofacitinib at 5 to 10 mg twice daily. Study-wide findings and caveats: Sequences from scalp samples also cover resident alphabeta T cells of normal skin.

A few counts support this clone. What it binds is unknown. Indicated treatment: oral pan-JAK inhibitor, 5-10 mg twice daily. Extraction and reverse transcription of RNA yielded cDNA as the sequencing template. The protocol was immunoSEQ multiplex PCR, while the TCRdb copy is restricted to in-frame clones and leaves out a portion. The table has 180,000 or so clones, about 54% seen once. Per the germline V gene, CDR1 is ENHRY and CDR2 is SYGVKD. This CDR3 is 12 amino acids long. The V gene lost 10 bases and the J gene lost 5 bases, with 14 bases spanning the gap. This receptor was identified in a human donor with alopecia areata. The chain has TRBV10-3 and TRBJ2-5; D uncertain. The sequencing used CD4+ T cells sorted from blood, collected at approximately week 60, from a patient treated with tofacitinib. The CDR3 is CATGTGGETQYF. The CDR3 nucleotides are TGTGCCACCGGAACGGGCGGTGAGACCCAGTACTTC.